The rows below give T cell receptor beta chains drawn from one sample of a study of post-analysis software for immune sequencing data. MiXCR, applied by TCRdb to the PCR reads, yields one record per CDR3 protein. The sample lists 450,000 to 700,000 distinct CDR3 sequences; 44% were seen once. Sequenced input: blood. The receptors originated from a girl aged 10 to 17 with multiple sclerosis. Each CDR3 is given with its conserved first and last residue. The order of the fields is clone size, V gene, J gene, D gene, CDR3 DNA, CDR3 protein. D genes are given only for firm matches. Clone size, where shown, is once, few, many, or a class for clones that have expanded.

clone size: -
V gene: TRBV6-5
J gene: TRBJ2-3
D gene: -
CDR3 DNA: TGTGCCAGCAGCTGGGGGGGCTTCGCTAGCACAGATACGCAGTATTTT
CDR3 protein: CASSWGGFASTDTQYF

clone size: -
V gene: TRBV29-1
J gene: TRBJ2-1
D gene: TRBD2
CDR3 DNA: TGCAACGCCGGACTGACTAGCGGGAGGGCCGATGAGCAGTTCTTC
CDR3 protein: CNAGLTSGRADEQFF

clone size: -
V gene: TRBV18
J gene: TRBJ2-2
D gene: -
CDR3 DNA: TGTGCCAGCTCACCACGGAGTGGCGGGGAGCTGTTTTTT
CDR3 protein: CASSPRSGGELFF

clone size: few
V gene: TRBV12-3/TRBV12-4
J gene: TRBJ1-5
D gene: -
CDR3 DNA: TGTGCCAGCAGTCCTGGGGACTCCCTAAATCAGCCCCAGCATTTT
CDR3 protein: CASSPGDSLNQPQHF

clone size: few
V gene: TRBV10-3
J gene: TRBJ2-6
D gene: -
CDR3 DNA: TGTGCCATCAGTGAGTCAAGGACAGCGGCCTCTGGGGCCAACGTCCTGACTTTC
CDR3 protein: CAISESRTAASGANVLTF

clone size: few
V gene: TRBV29-1
J gene: TRBJ2-7
D gene: TRBD1
CDR3 DNA: TGCAGCATTAGGACAGGGGGCTCTTACGAGCAGTACTTC
CDR3 protein: CSIRTGGSYEQYF

clone size: few
V gene: TRBV15
J gene: TRBJ2-7
D gene: -
CDR3 DNA: TGTGCCACCAGCAGATCCCCGGCGTCCTACGAGCAGTACTTC
CDR3 protein: CATSRSPASYEQYF

clone size: -
V gene: TRBV4-1
J gene: TRBJ1-5
D gene: -
CDR3 DNA: TGCGCCAGCAGCGAGGGGCATGGGAATCAGCCCCAGCATTTT
CDR3 protein: CASSEGHGNQPQHF

clone size: -
V gene: TRBV12-3/TRBV12-4
J gene: TRBJ2-1
D gene: -
CDR3 DNA: TGTGCCAGCAGTTTAAGGGGATACAATGAGCAGTTCTTC
CDR3 protein: CASSLRGYNEQFF

clone size: -
V gene: TRBV5-1
J gene: TRBJ2-7
D gene: -
CDR3 DNA: TGCGCCAGCAGAGGGACCCGAGGATCCTACGAGCAGTACTTC
CDR3 protein: CASRGTRGSYEQYF

clone size: -
V gene: TRBV7-9
J gene: TRBJ1-4
D gene: -
CDR3 DNA: TGTGCCAGCAGCCCGCGCCGCGCCCTAGGTGAAAAACTGTTTTTT
CDR3 protein: CASSPRRALGEKLFF

clone size: -
V gene: TRBV18
J gene: TRBJ2-7
D gene: TRBD1
CDR3 DNA: TGTGCCAGCTCAGCAACCCGGGACAGGGTATCCTACGAGCAGTACTTC
CDR3 protein: CASSATRDRVSYEQYF

clone size: -
V gene: TRBV6-6
J gene: TRBJ2-7
D gene: -
CDR3 DNA: TGTGCCAGCAGTTACTCACAGGGAGAGGTAGGGGGGCACGAGCAGTACTTC
CDR3 protein: CASSYSQGEVGGHEQYF

clone size: -
V gene: TRBV2
J gene: TRBJ2-3
D gene: TRBD1
CDR3 DNA: TGTGCCAGCAGTGAATTATCGGACAGGGCATTCGATACGCAGTATTTT
CDR3 protein: CASSELSDRAFDTQYF

clone size: -
V gene: TRBV5-1
J gene: TRBJ1-1
D gene: -
CDR3 DNA: TGCGCCAGCAGTCATACTGGACAGCACATGAACACTGAAGCTTTCTTT
CDR3 protein: CASSHTGQHMNTEAFF

clone size: -
V gene: TRBV5-1
J gene: TRBJ2-3
D gene: -
CDR3 DNA: TGCGCCAGCAGCTCCGGGACAAGATCGGATACGCAGTATTTT
CDR3 protein: CASSSGTRSDTQYF

clone size: few
V gene: TRBV6-5
J gene: TRBJ2-7
D gene: TRBD1
CDR3 DNA: TGTGCCAGCAGTTACACTCCGGGACAGGGGGCCTACGAGCAGTACTTC
CDR3 protein: CASSYTPGQGAYEQYF

clone size: -
V gene: TRBV12-3/TRBV12-4
J gene: TRBJ1-2
D gene: -
CDR3 DNA: TGTGCCAGCAGCCCCGCCTGGGCACGCTATGGCTACACCTTC
CDR3 protein: CASSPAWARYGYTF

clone size: -
V gene: TRBV24-1
J gene: TRBJ2-3
D gene: TRBD2
CDR3 DNA: TGTGCCACCAGTGTGGGACTAGCGGGAGTTTCCACAGATACGCAGTATTTT
CDR3 protein: CATSVGLAGVSTDTQYF

clone size: few
V gene: TRBV11-1
J gene: TRBJ2-3
D gene: TRBD1
CDR3 DNA: TGTGCCAGCAGTCTCCAGGGGGCAAGAAAAGATGCGCAGTATTTT
CDR3 protein: CASSLQGARKDAQYF

clone size: few
V gene: TRBV7-6
J gene: TRBJ2-1
D gene: TRBD2
CDR3 DNA: TGTGCCAGCAGCAGACTAGCGCTTAATGAGCAGTTCTTC
CDR3 protein: CASSRLALNEQFF

clone size: few
V gene: TRBV27
J gene: TRBJ2-7
D gene: -
CDR3 DNA: TGTGCCAGCCAGGGACGGAACTACGAGCAGTACTTC
CDR3 protein: CASQGRNYEQYF

clone size: few
V gene: TRBV20-1
J gene: TRBJ1-1
D gene: TRBD1
CDR3 DNA: TGCAGTGCCGCCAAGGGGACAGGGAACACTGAAGCTTTCTTT
CDR3 protein: CSAAKGTGNTEAFF

clone size: few
V gene: TRBV7-8
J gene: TRBJ2-5
D gene: -
CDR3 DNA: TGTGCCAGCACCAGCCCGGGGTTAGGGGAGACCCAGTACTTC
CDR3 protein: CASTSPGLGETQYF

clone size: -
V gene: TRBV5-1
J gene: TRBJ2-7
D gene: -
CDR3 DNA: TGCGCCAGCAGCTGCACAGGGTCCCCCAATCAGCAGTACTTC
CDR3 protein: CASSCTGSPNQQYF

clone size: -
V gene: TRBV7-2
J gene: TRBJ2-1
D gene: -
CDR3 DNA: TGTGCCAGCAGCTTAGAGCCCGCAAAAACCCAGTTCTTC
CDR3 protein: CASSLEPAKTQFF

clone size: -
V gene: TRBV9
J gene: TRBJ2-3
D gene: TRBD2
CDR3 DNA: TGTGCCAGCAGCGTGGTACTAGCGGGGACAGATACGCAGTATTTT
CDR3 protein: CASSVVLAGTDTQYF

clone size: few
V gene: TRBV2
J gene: TRBJ2-7
D gene: -
CDR3 DNA: TGTGCCAGCCGACGGGACGGCCCCTACGAGCAGTACTTC
CDR3 protein: CASRRDGPYEQYF

clone size: -
V gene: TRBV5-5
J gene: TRBJ1-5
D gene: -
CDR3 DNA: TGTGCCAGCAGCTTGGCCAGCCTCAATCAGCCCCAGCATTTT
CDR3 protein: CASSLASLNQPQHF

clone size: -
V gene: TRBV20-1
J gene: TRBJ2-3
D gene: -
CDR3 DNA: TGCAGTGCTAGAGAGGGCCGGAGGGGTACGCAGTATTTT
CDR3 protein: CSAREGRRGTQYF

clone size: few
V gene: TRBV4-1
J gene: TRBJ2-1
D gene: TRBD2
CDR3 DNA: TGCGCCAGCAGCCAGACCGGGACTAGCCTCGACAATGAGCAGTTCTTC
CDR3 protein: CASSQTGTSLDNEQFF

clone size: -
V gene: TRBV5-5
J gene: TRBJ2-1
D gene: -
CDR3 DNA: TGTGCCAGCAGCTTTTCTGGTTACAATGAGCAGTTCTTC
CDR3 protein: CASSFSGYNEQFF

clone size: -
V gene: TRBV24-1
J gene: TRBJ2-2
D gene: -
CDR3 DNA: TGTGCCACCAGTGATGTTGCGACCGGGGAGCTGTTTTTT
CDR3 protein: CATSDVATGELFF

clone size: -
V gene: TRBV4-2
J gene: TRBJ2-7
D gene: TRBD2
CDR3 DNA: TGTGCCAGCAGCCAAGTTGGTAGCGGGGGTTACGAGCAGTACTTC
CDR3 protein: CASSQVGSGGYEQYF

clone size: -
V gene: TRBV20-1
J gene: TRBJ2-7
D gene: -
CDR3 DNA: TGCAGTGCTAGAGAACGAGCGGCGAACTACGAGCAGTACTTC
CDR3 protein: CSARERAANYEQYF

clone size: -
V gene: TRBV12-3/TRBV12-4
J gene: TRBJ2-5
D gene: TRBD2
CDR3 DNA: TGTGCCAGCAGTTCGGGGGGACGCATCCAAGAGACCCAGTACTTC
CDR3 protein: CASSSGGRIQETQYF

clone size: few
V gene: TRBV28
J gene: TRBJ2-3
D gene: -
CDR3 DNA: TGTGCCAGCAGTTTCGGACAGGGAGGGTTAGATACGCAGTATTTT
CDR3 protein: CASSFGQGGLDTQYF

clone size: -
V gene: TRBV12-3/TRBV12-4
J gene: TRBJ1-2
D gene: -
CDR3 DNA: TGTGCCAGCAGTCCACCCCCGGGCTACACCTTC
CDR3 protein: CASSPPPGYTF

clone size: -
V gene: TRBV4-1
J gene: TRBJ1-3
D gene: -
CDR3 DNA: TGCGCCAGCAGCCGGACGGACCGGGGTGCGAAAAACACCATATATTTT
CDR3 protein: CASSRTDRGAKNTIYF

clone size: -
V gene: TRBV10-2
J gene: TRBJ1-5
D gene: -
CDR3 DNA: TGCGCCAGCAGTGAGTCACTAAATCAGCCCCAGCATTTT
CDR3 protein: CASSESLNQPQHF

clone size: -
V gene: TRBV6-1
J gene: TRBJ1-2
D gene: -
CDR3 DNA: TGTGCCAGCCGGGGGACTATCGCCAACTATGACTACACCTTC
CDR3 protein: CASRGTIANYDYTF

clone size: -
V gene: TRBV5-1
J gene: TRBJ2-6
D gene: -
CDR3 DNA: TGCGCCAGCAGCGCGGGACCCCCCACCTCTGGGGCCAACGTCCTGACTTTC
CDR3 protein: CASSAGPPTSGANVLTF

clone size: many
V gene: TRBV6-1
J gene: TRBJ2-5
D gene: TRBD1
CDR3 DNA: TGTGCCAGCAGGGCACAGGGGCCGGAGACCCAGTACTTC
CDR3 protein: CASRAQGPETQYF

clone size: once
V gene: TRBV24-1
J gene: TRBJ2-7
D gene: TRBD1
CDR3 DNA: TGTGCCACCAGCGAGACCGCAGGGGGCTACGAGCAGTACTTC
CDR3 protein: CATSETAGGYEQYF

clone size: -
V gene: TRBV10-3
J gene: TRBJ2-2
D gene: -
CDR3 DNA: TGTGCCATCAGCACTAGCACCGGGGAGCTGTTTTTT
CDR3 protein: CAISTSTGELFF